This entry describes one T cell receptor (beta chain). Its matching antigen is unknown. The CDR3 runs to 15 residues. V shed 0 bases and J shed 0 bases, with 6 bases lying between them. The germline V gene encodes CDR1 SGHTA and CDR2 FQGTGA. The sample is drawn from a study of vaccination and CD4 T cells after COVID-19. Study summary: Four females and six males made up the convalescents, with two Hispanic. Participants got two doses of BNT162b2 or mRNA-1273 vaccine. SARS-CoV-2, HCoV-NL63, HCoV-OC43 and HCoV-229E supplied the overlapping spike peptides used to stimulate cells. Study-level points and caveats: Within convalescent individuals, 304 out of 307 vaccine-specific clones proved to be spike mono-reactive.

Treatment meaning: roughly 11-day PBMC culture with coronavirus spike peptide pools or control peptides (ViraFEST assay). Ahead of the COVID-19 pandemic (2011-2018), the CD4+ T cells of the unexposed donor were collected. The study sequenced cultured CD4+ T cell DNA using the Oncomine TCR Beta short-read assay. TCRdb used MiXCR to reprocess the PCR reads, holding one entry per CDR3 protein. The sample holds 4,100 or so distinct CDR3 sequences, around 26% seen once. The chain employs TRBV7-3 and TRBJ1-3; D perhaps matches TRBD1 (6 bases). The clonotype comes from a human donor in good health. The sequenced sample was CD4+ T cells from blood, cultured in vitro. The chain's CDR3 is CASSLTDSSGNTIYF. The CDR3 nucleotides are TGTGCCAGCAGCTTAACGGACAGCTCTGGAAACACCATATATTTT. Together with reference TRBV7-3 and TRBJ1-3, the CDR3 gives the full variable domain: GAGVSQTPSNKVTEKGKYVELRCDPISGHTALYWYRQSLGQGPEFLIYFQGTGAADDSGLPNDRFFAVRPEGSVSTLKIQRTERGDSAVYLCASSLTDSSGNTIYFGEGSWLTVV.